This T cell receptor beta chain originates from a study of T cells in localized non-small cell lung cancer (dated by TCRdb to the early 2020s). General notes on the study: The study analyzed T cell repertoires of approximately 240 early-stage NSCLC patients, comparing tumors and uninvolved tumor-adjacent lungs. The mean age of the NSCLC patients was about 64 years, with fewer than 150 men and 110 or so women. The cohort was made up of 236 treatment-naive NSCLC patients whose localized lung tumors had been resected.

The immunoSEQ Assay was used to sequence TCR beta CDR3 regions from DNA. The published analysis was carried out like this. To compute T cell density, TCR beta template counts were normalized to usable DNA, which was estimated by amplifying housekeeping genes. Richness was estimated using the preseqR package, with extrapolation to 400,000 templates for PBMC samples and to 120,000 templates for tissue samples. Clonality was defined as one minus Pielou's evenness. Differential abundance testing on productive amino-acid clonotypes, with a minimum total count of 5 and an alpha of 0.1, was used to identify tissue-enriched TCRs. Repertoire overlap between compartments was quantified with the Jaccard Index and Morisita Overlap Index. GLIPH grouped TCR beta CDR3s together with public tetramer-defined viral CDR3s, and a viral motif had to include at least three viral sequences and also show V-gene enrichment. Here the immuneACCESS table is served through TCRdb, limited to in-frame sequences with V and J called. Missing clones are a known gap in these copies; in checked studies unresolved V genes cover under half, and the rest lacks a known reason. Clonal size and the V and J genes are those of that table, whereas D and trimming came from the DNA. This sample comprises over 20,000 clones, less than 90% of them detected only once. The ten most abundant clones make up roughly 14% of the sample.

The germline V gene encodes CDR1 LGHNT and CDR2 FRNRAP. The CDR3 starts with the cysteine, ends with the phenylalanine, and has 15 residues. Only the CDR3 DNA stays, 45 bases, in frame from base 1. Germline trimming: 6 bases from V, 8 bases from J; junction bases outside gene matches: 9. At diagnosis, tumor, uninvolved tumor-adjacent lung and peripheral blood were collected and then preserved as a mix of FFPE and fresh-frozen material. For TCR repertoire profiling, blood samples were analyzed as peripheral blood mononuclear cells. This clone was detected a few times. The antigen it recognizes is unknown. No qualities accompany the bases; no much larger clone lies one base away. Overall study results and their limits: Longer overall survival was associated with higher blood T cell density, whereas shorter survival was associated with higher adjacent-lung clonality. Because the study design was exploratory, TCR variables were selected using unadjusted p-values without false-discovery rate correction. A median of roughly 60 of the top 100 tumor clones were detected in paired uninvolved adjacent lung, and about 29 of these tumor clones were also found among the top 100 clones of the paired uninvolved adjacent lung. Because multi-region tumor sequencing was not performed, intratumor heterogeneity could not be ruled out. Uninvolved tumor-adjacent lung showed the highest T cell clonality, higher than tumor, which suggests more focused antigenic responses in the uninvolved tumor-adjacent lung.

In this chain, TRBV12-5 is recombined with TRBJ2-1; TRBD2 agrees with 11 junctional bases. The material sequenced was peripheral blood, taken before any cancer treatment. This clonotype originated in a female donor at least 60 years old with stage I lung adenocarcinoma. The DNA reads as follows: TGTGCTAGTGGCCAACTAGCGGGAGCGTTCGATGAGCAGTTCTTC. Its protein product is CASGQLAGAFDEQFF.